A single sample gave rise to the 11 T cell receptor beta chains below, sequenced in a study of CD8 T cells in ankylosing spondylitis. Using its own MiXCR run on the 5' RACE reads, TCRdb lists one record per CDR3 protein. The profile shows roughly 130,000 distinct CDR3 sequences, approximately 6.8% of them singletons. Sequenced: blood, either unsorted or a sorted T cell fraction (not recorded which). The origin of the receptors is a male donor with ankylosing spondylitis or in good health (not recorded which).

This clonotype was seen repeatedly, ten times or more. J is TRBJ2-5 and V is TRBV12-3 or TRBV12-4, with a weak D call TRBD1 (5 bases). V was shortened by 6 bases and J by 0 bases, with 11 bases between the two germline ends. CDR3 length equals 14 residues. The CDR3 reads CASREQEYQETQYF. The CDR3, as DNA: TGTGCCAGCAGGGAACAGGAGTACCAAGAGACCCAGTACTTC.

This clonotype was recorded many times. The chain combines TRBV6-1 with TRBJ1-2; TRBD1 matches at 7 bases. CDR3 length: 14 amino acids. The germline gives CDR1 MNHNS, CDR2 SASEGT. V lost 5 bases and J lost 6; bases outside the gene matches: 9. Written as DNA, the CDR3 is TGTGCCAGCAGTCAACAGGGGTCCGTCCATGGCTACACCTTC. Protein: CASSQQGSVHGYTF.

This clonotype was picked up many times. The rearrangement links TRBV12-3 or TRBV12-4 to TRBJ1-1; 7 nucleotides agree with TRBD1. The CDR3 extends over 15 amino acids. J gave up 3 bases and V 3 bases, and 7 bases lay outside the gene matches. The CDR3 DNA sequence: TGTGCCAGCAGTTTTCGAGGGGGCGGTCACACTGAAGCTTTCTTT. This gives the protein CASSFRGGGHTEAFF.

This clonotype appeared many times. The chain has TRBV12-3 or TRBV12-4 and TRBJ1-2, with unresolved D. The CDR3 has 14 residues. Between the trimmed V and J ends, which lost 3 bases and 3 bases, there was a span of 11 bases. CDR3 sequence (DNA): TGTGCCAGCAGTTTGCGAGGGCCGCACTATGGCTACACCTTC. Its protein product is CASSLRGPHYGYTF.

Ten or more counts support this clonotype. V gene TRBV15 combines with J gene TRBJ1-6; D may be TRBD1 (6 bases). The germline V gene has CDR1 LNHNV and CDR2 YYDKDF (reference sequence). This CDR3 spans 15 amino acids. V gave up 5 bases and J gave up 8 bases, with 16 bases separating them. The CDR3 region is CATSGYRVGDSPLHF. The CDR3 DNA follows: TGTGCCACCAGCGGTTACAGGGTCGGCGATTCACCCCTCCACTTT.

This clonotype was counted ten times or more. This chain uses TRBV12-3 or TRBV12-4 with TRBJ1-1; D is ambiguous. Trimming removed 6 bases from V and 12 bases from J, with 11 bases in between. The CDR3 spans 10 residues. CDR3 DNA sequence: TGTGCCAGCAGCACCGCGTTGCCTTTCTTT. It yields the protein CASSTALPFF.

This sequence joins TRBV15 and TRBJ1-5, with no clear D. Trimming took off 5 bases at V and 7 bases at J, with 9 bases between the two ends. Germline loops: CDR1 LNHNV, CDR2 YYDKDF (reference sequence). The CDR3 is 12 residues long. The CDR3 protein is CATSVTGQPQHF. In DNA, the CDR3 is TGTGCCACCAGCGTCACCGGGCAGCCCCAGCATTTT.

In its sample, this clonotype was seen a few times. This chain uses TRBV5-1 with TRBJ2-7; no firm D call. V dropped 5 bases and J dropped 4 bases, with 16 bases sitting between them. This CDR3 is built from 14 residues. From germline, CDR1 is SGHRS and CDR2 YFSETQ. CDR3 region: CASRKDVAVYEQYF. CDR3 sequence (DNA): TGCGCCAGCAGGAAGGACGTTGCGGTTTACGAGCAGTACTTC.

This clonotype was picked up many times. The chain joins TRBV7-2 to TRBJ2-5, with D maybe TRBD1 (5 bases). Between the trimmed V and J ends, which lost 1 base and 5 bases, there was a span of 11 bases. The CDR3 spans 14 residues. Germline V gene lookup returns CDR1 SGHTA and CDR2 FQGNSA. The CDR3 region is CASSLEGRAETQYF. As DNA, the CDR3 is TGTGCCAGCAGCTTAGAGGGCAGGGCGGAGACCCAGTACTTC.

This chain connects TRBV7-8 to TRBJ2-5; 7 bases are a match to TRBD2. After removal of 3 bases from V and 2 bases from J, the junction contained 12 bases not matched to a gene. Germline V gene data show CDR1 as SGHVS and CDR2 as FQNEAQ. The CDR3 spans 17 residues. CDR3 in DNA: TGTGCCAGCAGCTTTCTAGGGCGGGAGAGGACACAAGAGACCCAGTACTTC. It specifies CASSFLGRERTQETQYF.

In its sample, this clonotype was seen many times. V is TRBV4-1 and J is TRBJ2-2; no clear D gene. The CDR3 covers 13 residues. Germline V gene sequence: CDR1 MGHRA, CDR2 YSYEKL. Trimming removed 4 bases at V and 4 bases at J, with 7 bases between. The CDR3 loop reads CASSPQFTGELFF. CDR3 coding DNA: TGCGCCAGCAGCCCCCAATTCACCGGGGAGCTGTTTTTT.